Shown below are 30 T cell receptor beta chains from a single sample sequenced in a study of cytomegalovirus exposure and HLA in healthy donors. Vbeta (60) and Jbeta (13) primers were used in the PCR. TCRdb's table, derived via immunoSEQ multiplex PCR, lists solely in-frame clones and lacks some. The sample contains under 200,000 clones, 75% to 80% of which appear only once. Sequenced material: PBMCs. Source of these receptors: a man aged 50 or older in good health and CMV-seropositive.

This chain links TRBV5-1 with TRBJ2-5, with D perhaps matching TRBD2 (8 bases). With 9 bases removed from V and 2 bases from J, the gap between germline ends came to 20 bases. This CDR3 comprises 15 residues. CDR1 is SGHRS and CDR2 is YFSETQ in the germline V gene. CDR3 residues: CATTGASGLQETQYF. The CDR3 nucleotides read TGCGCCACCACAGGGGCTAGCGGGCTACAAGAGACCCAGTACTTC.

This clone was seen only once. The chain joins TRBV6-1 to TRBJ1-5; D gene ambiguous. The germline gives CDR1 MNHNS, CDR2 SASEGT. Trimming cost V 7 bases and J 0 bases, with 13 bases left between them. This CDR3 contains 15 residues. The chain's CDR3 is CASIETRNSNQPQHF. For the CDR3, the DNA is TGTGCCAGCATTGAGACACGGAATAGCAATCAGCCCCAGCATTTT.

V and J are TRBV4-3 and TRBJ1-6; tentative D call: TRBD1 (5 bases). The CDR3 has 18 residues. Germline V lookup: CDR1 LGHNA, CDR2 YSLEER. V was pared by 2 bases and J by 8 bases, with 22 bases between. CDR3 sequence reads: CASSQRMSHGGGYSPLHF. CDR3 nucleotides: TGCGCCAGCAGCCAACGAATGTCTCATGGCGGGGGTTATTCACCCCTCCACTTT.

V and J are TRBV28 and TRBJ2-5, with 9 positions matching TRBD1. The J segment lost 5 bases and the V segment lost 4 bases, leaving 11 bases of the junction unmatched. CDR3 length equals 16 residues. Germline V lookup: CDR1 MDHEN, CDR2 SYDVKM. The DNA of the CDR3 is TGTGCCAGCAGTTACGACCGGGACAGGGACAGGGAGACCCAGTACTTC. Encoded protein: CASSYDRDRDRETQYF.

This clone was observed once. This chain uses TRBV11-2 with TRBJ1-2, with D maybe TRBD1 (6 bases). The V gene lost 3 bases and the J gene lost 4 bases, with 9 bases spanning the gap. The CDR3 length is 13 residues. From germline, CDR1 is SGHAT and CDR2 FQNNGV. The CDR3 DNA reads TGTGCCAGCAGCTTTTTAGGGGGCTATGGCTACACCTTC. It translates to CASSFLGGYGYTF.

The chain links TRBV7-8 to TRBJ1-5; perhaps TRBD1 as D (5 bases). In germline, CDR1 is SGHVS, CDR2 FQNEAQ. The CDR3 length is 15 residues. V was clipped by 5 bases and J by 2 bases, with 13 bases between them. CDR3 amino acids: CASSLAGFGNQPQHF. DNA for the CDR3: TGTGCCAGCAGCCTCGCAGGGTTTGGCAATCAGCCCCAGCATTTT.

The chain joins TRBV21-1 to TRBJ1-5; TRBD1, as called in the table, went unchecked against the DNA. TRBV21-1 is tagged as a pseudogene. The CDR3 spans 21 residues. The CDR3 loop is CASSKFVLSPVWGRSNQPQHF. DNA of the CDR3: TGTGCCAGCAGCAAATTTGTTTTGAGCCCCGTTTGGGGCAGGAGTAATCAGCCCCAGCATTTT.

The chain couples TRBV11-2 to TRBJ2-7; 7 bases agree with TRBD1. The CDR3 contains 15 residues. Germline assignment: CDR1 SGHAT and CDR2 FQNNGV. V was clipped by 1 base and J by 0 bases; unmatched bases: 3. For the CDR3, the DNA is TGTGCCAGCAGCTTAGCGGCAGGGGGCTCCTACGAGCAGTACGTC. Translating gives CASSLAAGGSYEQYV.

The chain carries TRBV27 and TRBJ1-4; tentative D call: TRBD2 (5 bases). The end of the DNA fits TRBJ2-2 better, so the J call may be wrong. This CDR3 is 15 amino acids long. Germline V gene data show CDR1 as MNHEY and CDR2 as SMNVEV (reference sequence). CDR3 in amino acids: CASSLVGSPDSELFF. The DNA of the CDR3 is TGTGCCAGCAGTTTAGTGGGGAGCCCTGATTCGGAGCTGTTTTTT.

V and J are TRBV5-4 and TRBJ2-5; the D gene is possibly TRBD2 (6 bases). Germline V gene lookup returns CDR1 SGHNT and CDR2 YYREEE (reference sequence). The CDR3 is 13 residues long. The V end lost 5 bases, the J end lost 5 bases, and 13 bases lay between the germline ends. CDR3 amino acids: CASSLPGVETQYF. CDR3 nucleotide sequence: TGTGCCAGCAGTTTGCCGGGGGTCGAGACCCAGTACTTC.

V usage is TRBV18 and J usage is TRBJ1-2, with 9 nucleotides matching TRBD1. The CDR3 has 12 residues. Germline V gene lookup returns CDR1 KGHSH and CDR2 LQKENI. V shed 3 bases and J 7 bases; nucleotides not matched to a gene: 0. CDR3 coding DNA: TGTGCCAGCTCACCGACAGGGGGTGGCTACACCTTC. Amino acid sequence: CASSPTGGGYTF.

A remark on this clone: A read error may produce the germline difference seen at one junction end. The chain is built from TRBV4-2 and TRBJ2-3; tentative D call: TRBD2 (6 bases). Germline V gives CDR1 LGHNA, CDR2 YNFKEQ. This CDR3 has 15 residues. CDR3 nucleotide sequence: TGTGCCAGCAGCCAGGGACCCGGGAGCACAGATGCGCAGTATTTT. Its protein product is CASSQGPGSTDAQYF.

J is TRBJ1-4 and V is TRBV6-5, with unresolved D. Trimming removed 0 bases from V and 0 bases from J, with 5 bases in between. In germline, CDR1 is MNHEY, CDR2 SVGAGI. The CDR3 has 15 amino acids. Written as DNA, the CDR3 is TGTGCCAGCAGTTACTCAACAGCAACTAATGAAAAACTGTTTTTT. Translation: CASSYSTATNEKLFF.

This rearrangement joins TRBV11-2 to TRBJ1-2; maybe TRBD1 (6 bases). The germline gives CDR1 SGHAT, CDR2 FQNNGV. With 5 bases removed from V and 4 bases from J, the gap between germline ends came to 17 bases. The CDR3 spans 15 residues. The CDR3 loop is CASSPKTGSFYGYTF. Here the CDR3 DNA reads TGTGCCAGCAGCCCAAAGACAGGATCGTTCTATGGCTACACCTTC.

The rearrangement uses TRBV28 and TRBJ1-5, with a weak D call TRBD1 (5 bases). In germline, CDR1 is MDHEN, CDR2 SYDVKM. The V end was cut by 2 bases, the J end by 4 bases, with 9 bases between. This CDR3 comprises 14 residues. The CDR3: CASSLIRGNQPQHF. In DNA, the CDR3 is TGTGCCAGCAGTTTAATAAGGGGTAATCAGCCCCAGCATTTT.

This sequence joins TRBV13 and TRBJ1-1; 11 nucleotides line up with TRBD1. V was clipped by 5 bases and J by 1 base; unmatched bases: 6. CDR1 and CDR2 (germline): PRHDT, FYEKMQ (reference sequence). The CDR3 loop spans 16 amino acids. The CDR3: CASSPGQGARNTEAFF. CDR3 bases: TGTGCCAGCAGCCCCGGACAGGGGGCGAGGAACACTGAAGCTTTCTTT.

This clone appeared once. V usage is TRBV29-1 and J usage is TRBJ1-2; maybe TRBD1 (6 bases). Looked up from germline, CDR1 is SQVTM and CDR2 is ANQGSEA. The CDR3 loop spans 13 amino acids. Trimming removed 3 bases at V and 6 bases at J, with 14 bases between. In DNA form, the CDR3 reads TGCAGCGTTGATGGTCGGGGGGGCGATGGCTACACCTTC. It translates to CSVDGRGGDGYTF.

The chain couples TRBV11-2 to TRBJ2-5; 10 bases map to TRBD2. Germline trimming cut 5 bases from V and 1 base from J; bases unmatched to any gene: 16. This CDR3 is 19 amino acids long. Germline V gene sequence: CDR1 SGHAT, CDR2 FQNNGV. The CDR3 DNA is TGTGCCAGCAGCGAAATTCTAGCGGGGGCCGCTCTGCCCCAAGAGACCCAGTACTTC. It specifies CASSEILAGAALPQETQYF.

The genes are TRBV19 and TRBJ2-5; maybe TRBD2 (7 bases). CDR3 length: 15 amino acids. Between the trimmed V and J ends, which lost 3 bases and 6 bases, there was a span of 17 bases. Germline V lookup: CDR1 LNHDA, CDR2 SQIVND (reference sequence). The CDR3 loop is CASSINAGARKTQYF. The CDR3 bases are TGTGCCAGTAGTATTAACGCGGGGGCGAGAAAGACCCAGTACTTC.

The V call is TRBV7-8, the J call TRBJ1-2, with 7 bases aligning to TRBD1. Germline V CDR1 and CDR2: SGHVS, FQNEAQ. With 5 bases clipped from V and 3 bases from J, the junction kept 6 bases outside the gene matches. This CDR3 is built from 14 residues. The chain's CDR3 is CASSRTGTDYGYTF. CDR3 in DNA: TGTGCCAGCAGCCGGACCGGGACAGACTATGGCTACACCTTC.

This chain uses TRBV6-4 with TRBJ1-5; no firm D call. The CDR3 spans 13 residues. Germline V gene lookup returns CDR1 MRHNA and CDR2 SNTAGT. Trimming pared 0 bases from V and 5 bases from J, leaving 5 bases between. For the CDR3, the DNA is TGTGCCAGCAGTGACTCACGGGATCAGCCCCAGCATTTT. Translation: CASSDSRDQPQHF.

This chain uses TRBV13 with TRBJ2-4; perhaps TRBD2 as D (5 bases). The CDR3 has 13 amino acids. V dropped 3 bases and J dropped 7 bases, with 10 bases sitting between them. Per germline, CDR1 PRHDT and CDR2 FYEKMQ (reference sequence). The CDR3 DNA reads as TGTGCCAGCAGCTTTCCCGGGGTGAACATTCAGTACTTC. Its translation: CASSFPGVNIQYF.

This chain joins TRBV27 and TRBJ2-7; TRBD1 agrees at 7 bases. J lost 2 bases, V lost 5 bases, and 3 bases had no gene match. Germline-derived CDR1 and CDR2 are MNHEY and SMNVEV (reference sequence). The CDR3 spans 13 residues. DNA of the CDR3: TGTGCCAGCAGTCGAGACAGGGCCTACGAGCAGTACTTC. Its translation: CASSRDRAYEQYF.

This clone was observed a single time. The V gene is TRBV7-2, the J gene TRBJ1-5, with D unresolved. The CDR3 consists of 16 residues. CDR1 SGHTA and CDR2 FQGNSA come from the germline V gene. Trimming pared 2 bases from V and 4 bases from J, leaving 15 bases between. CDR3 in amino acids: CASSLLSGQPNQPQHF. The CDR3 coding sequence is TGTGCCAGCAGCTTATTAAGTGGGCAGCCTAATCAGCCCCAGCATTTT. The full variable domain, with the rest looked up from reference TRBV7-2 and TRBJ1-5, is GAGVSQSPSNKVTEKGKDVELRCDPISGHTALYWYRQSLGQGLEFLIYFQGNSAPDKSGLPSDRFSAERTGGSVSTLTIQRTQQEDSAVYLCASSLLSGQPNQPQHFGDGTRLSIL.

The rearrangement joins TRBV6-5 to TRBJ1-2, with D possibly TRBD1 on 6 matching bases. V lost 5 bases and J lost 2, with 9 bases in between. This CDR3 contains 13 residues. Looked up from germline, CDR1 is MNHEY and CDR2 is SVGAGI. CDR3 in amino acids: CASSADRNYGYTF. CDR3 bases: TGTGCCAGCAGTGCGGACAGAAACTATGGCTACACCTTC.

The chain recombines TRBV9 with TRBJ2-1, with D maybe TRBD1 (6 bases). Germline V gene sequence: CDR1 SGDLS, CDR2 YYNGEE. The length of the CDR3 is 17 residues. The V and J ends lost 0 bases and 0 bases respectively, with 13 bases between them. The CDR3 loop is CASSVAKRGTSYNEQFF. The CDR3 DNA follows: TGTGCCAGCAGCGTAGCGAAAAGGGGGACCTCCTACAATGAGCAGTTCTTC.

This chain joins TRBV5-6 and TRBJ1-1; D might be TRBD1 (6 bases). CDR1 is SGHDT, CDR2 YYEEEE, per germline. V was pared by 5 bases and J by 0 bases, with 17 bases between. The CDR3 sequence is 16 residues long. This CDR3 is CASSIRGGGMNTEAFF. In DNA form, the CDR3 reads TGTGCCAGCAGTATACGGGGAGGGGGAATGAACACTGAAGCTTTCTTT.

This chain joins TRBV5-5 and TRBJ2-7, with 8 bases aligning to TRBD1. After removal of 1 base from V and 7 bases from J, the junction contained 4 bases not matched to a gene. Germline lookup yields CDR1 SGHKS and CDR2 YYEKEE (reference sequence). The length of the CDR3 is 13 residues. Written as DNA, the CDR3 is TGTGCCAGCAGCTTGTCGTACAGGGGGGAGCAGTACGTC. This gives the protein CASSLSYRGEQYV.

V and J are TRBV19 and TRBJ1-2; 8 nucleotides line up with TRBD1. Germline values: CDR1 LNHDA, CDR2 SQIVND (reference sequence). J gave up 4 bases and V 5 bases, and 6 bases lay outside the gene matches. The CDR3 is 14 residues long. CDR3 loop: CASSLLGTGYGYTF. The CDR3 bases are TGTGCCAGTAGTCTCCTCGGGACAGGCTATGGCTACACCTTC.

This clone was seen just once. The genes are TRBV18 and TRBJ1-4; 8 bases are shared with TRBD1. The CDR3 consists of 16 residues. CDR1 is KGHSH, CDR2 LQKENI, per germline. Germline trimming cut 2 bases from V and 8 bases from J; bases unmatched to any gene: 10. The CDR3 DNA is TGTGCCAGCTCACCATCGTTGACAGGGGATGCAGAAAAACTGTTTTTT. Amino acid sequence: CASSPSLTGDAEKLFF.